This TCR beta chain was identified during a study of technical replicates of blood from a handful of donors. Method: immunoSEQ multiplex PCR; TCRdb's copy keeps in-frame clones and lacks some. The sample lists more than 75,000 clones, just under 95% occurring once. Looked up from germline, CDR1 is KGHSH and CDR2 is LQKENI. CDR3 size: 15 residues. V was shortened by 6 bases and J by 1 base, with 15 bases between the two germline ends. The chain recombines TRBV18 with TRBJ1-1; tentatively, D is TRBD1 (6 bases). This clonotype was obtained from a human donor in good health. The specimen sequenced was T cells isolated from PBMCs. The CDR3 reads CASSAGRGSNTEAFF. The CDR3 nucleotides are TGTGCCAGCTCGGCAGGCAGGGGATCGAACACTGAAGCTTTCTTT.